This T cell receptor (beta chain) is from a study of cytotoxic CD8 clonotypes in ibrutinib-treated CLL. TCRdb keeps only in-frame clones here, not all; method: immunoSEQ multiplex PCR. The sample has fewer than 200,000 clones; more than 80% are singletons. General study results and limits: The public clonotypes identified were infrequent and showed contraction or stability on treatment.

As concerns this clone: Its target is not known.

Per germline, CDR1 SGHVS and CDR2 FNYEAQ. V was pared by 3 bases and J by 6 bases, with 8 bases between. The CDR3 has 13 residues. The sequencing here drew on PBMCs, taken after 24 months of ibrutinib treatment. The chain is built from TRBV7-6 and TRBJ2-2; D unresolved. This TCR came from a human donor with chronic lymphocytic leukemia. The CDR3 protein is CASSFGQAGELFF. As DNA, the CDR3 is TGTGCCAGCAGCTTTGGTCAGGCCGGGGAGCTGTTTTTT.